These 32 T cell receptor beta chains came from one sample sequenced in a study of blood T cell repertoires in COVID-19. Generated by immunoSEQ multiplex PCR, the TCRdb table keeps only in-frame clones and is missing some. The table records 210,000 or so clones, 80% to 90% of them present only once. Source material: PBMCs or T cells enriched from blood (not recorded which). The receptors were sampled from a woman aged 25 to 39 who had been exposed to COVID-19.

The rearrangement links TRBV24-1 to TRBJ2-3; 9 bases align to TRBD1. From germline, CDR1 is KGHDR and CDR2 SFDVKD. CDR3 size: 13 residues. Trimming cost V 4 bases and J 11 bases; bases outside gene matches: 6. The CDR3 sequence is CATSDPGQGVQYF. The CDR3 DNA reads as TGTGCCACCAGTGACCCGGGACAGGGAGTGCAGTATTTT.

V gene TRBV5-8 combines with J gene TRBJ1-5; 10 nucleotides match TRBD1. Germline values: CDR1 SGHTS, CDR2 YDEGEE. This CDR3 comprises 15 residues. After removal of 3 bases from V and 3 bases from J, the junction contained 3 bases not matched to a gene. CDR3 residues: CASSWTGGNNQPQHF. For the CDR3, the DNA is TGTGCCAGCAGCTGGACAGGGGGAAACAATCAGCCCCAGCATTTT.

Only a few counts were recorded for this clone. The rearrangement joins TRBV5-1 to TRBJ2-2; perhaps TRBD1 as D (5 bases). Germline CDR1 reads SGHRS; CDR2 reads YFSETQ. V dropped 1 base and J dropped 0 bases, with 13 bases sitting between them. This CDR3 has 17 amino acids. CDR3 protein: CASSLTGSTTNTGELFF. As DNA, the CDR3 is TGCGCCAGCAGCTTGACAGGTAGCACGACGAACACCGGGGAGCTGTTTTTT.

The chain couples TRBV7-3 to TRBJ2-3; TRBD2 matches at 7 bases. From germline, CDR1 is SGHTA and CDR2 FQGTGA. This CDR3 spans 16 amino acids. Trimming cost V 1 base and J 1 base; bases outside gene matches: 5. CDR3 coding DNA: TGTGCCAGCAGCTTAATTGGGGGAGGGGGCACAGATACGCAGTATTTT. The encoded protein is CASSLIGGGGTDTQYF.

V is TRBV2 and J is TRBJ2-3; D not resolved. Germline V CDR1 and CDR2: SNHLY, FYNNEI. Trimming took off 6 bases at V and 7 bases at J, with 8 bases between the two ends. This CDR3 region has 11 residues. CDR3 in amino acids: CASSELYTQYF. The CDR3 coding sequence is TGTGCCAGCAGCGAGCTCTATACGCAGTATTTT.

The rearrangement joins TRBV18 to TRBJ1-6, with TRBD1 identical over 9 bases. This CDR3 comprises 15 residues. The ends lost 4 bases at V and 8 bases at J; junction bases unmatched: 6. Germline lookup yields CDR1 KGHSH and CDR2 LQKENI. CDR3 loop: CASSQLDRGDSPLHF. For the CDR3, the DNA is TGTGCCAGCTCACAATTGGACAGGGGTGATTCACCCCTCCACTTT.

J is TRBJ2-1 and V is TRBV9; TRBD2 is a possible D gene (5 bases). Trimming stripped 0 bases from V and 1 base from J, with 8 bases between. The CDR3 totals 15 residues. The germline CDR1 and CDR2 sequences are SGDLS and YYNGEE. The CDR3 bases are TGTGCCAGCAGCGTAGGGCCGGGGTCCTACAATGAGCAGTTCTTC. Protein: CASSVGPGSYNEQFF.

This chain uses TRBV30 with TRBJ2-7; D unclear. CDR1 and CDR2 from the germline V gene are GTSNPN and SVGIG (reference sequence). Deletions cut 0 bases from V and 2 bases from J, with 14 bases between. This CDR3 spans 15 amino acids. CDR3 in DNA: TGTGCCTGGAGTGTAGCTCTCGGCACTACCTACGAGCAGTACTTC. Protein: CAWSVALGTTYEQYF. The full variable domain, with the rest looked up from reference TRBV30 and TRBJ2-7, is SQTIHQWPATLVQPVGSPLSLECTVEGTSNPNLYWYRQAAGRGLQLLFYSVGIGQISSEVPQNLSASRPQDRQFILSSKKLLLSDSGFYLCAWSVALGTTYEQYFGPGTRLTVT.

In DNA, the CDR3 is TGTGCCAGCAGGTCTCCCACCCCCAGGTTAAATCAGCCCCAGCATTTT. This codes for CASRSPTPRLNQPQHF. The chain employs TRBV28 and TRBJ1-5; the D is unclear. The CDR3 has 16 amino acids. Germline CDR1 MDHEN, CDR2 SYDVKM. V lost 6 bases, J lost 4 bases, and 19 bases lay in between.

The rearrangement links TRBV6-4 to TRBJ2-3, with D possibly matching TRBD1 (6 bases). The V end was cut by 6 bases, the J end by 5 bases, with 21 bases between. This CDR3 spans 16 amino acids. Germline values: CDR1 MRHNA, CDR2 SNTAGT. CDR3 bases: TGTGCCAGCAGCGCAACTTCAGGGGTCCCAATAGATACGCAGTATTTT. This sequence encodes CASSATSGVPIDTQYF.

The rearrangement links TRBV5-1 to TRBJ1-1, with D possibly TRBD1 on 6 matching bases. The V gene's germline CDR1 is SGHRS and CDR2 YFSETQ. This CDR3 comprises 14 residues. V was shortened by 2 bases and J by 6 bases, with 14 bases between the two germline ends. CDR3 in amino acids: CASSFSLQGAEAFF. The CDR3 nucleotides read TGCGCCAGCAGCTTTTCTCTACAGGGCGCTGAAGCTTTCTTT.

The chain couples TRBV7-6 to TRBJ2-5, with D possibly matching TRBD1 (6 bases). Germline values: CDR1 SGHVS, CDR2 FNYEAQ. The V end lost 5 bases, the J end lost 5 bases, and 15 bases lay between the germline ends. CDR3 length equals 14 residues. The CDR3, as DNA: TGTGCCAGCAGCCCCAGGGGTAGGGAGGAGACCCAGTACTTC. Its protein is CASSPRGREETQYF.

J is TRBJ1-5 and V is TRBV12-3 or TRBV12-4, with D uncertain. The CDR3 contains 13 residues. The V end lost 5 bases, the J end lost 4 bases, and 9 bases lay between the germline ends. CDR3 DNA sequence: TGTGCCAGCAGTCGAGGCCGTAATCAGCCCCAGCATTTT. Translating gives CASSRGRNQPQHF.

The CDR3 nucleotides read TGTGCCAGCAGCCTTAGCGGGAGGACCTACGAGCAGTACTTC. Protein: CASSLSGRTYEQYF. The chain uses TRBV7-2 and TRBJ2-7; 10 bases fit TRBD2. The V and J ends lost 5 bases and 2 bases, in that order; junction bases with no gene match: 3. The CDR3 is made up of 14 amino acids. In germline, CDR1 is SGHTA, CDR2 FQGNSA. The full variable domain, in which reference TRBV7-2 and TRBJ2-7 provide the parts outside the CDR3, is GAGVSQSPSNKVTEKGKDVELRCDPISGHTALYWYRQSLGQGLEFLIYFQGNSAPDKSGLPSDRFSAERTGGSVSTLTIQRTQQEDSAVYLCASSLSGRTYEQYFGPGTRLTVT.

V usage is TRBV27 and J usage is TRBJ1-1; D not certain. This CDR3 comprises 13 residues. Germline-derived CDR1 and CDR2 are MNHEY and SMNVEV (reference sequence). The V end was cut by 3 bases, the J end by 2 bases, with 7 bases between. The CDR3: CASSFLSNTEAFF. CDR3 bases: TGTGCCAGCAGTTTCCTAAGCAACACTGAAGCTTTCTTT.

This rearrangement joins TRBV28 to TRBJ2-7; the D is unclear. Trimming stripped 5 bases from V and 0 bases from J, with 5 bases between. The CDR3 length is 12 residues. Germline V gene data show CDR1 as MDHEN and CDR2 as SYDVKM. DNA of the CDR3: TGTGCCAGCAGTGAGAGCTCCTACGAGCAGTACTTC. The encoded protein is CASSESSYEQYF.

This chain joins TRBV7-9 and TRBJ2-2; 7 bases are a match to TRBD1. The CDR3 is made up of 16 amino acids. Germline V gives CDR1 SEHNR, CDR2 FQNEAQ (reference sequence). V lost 2 bases, J lost 5 bases, and 8 bases stayed unmatched. The CDR3 here is CASSLSVTGRTGELFF. The DNA of the CDR3 is TGTGCCAGCAGCTTATCGGTGACAGGGAGAACCGGGGAGCTGTTTTTT.

This clone was detected only once. The chain recombines TRBV4-2 with TRBJ2-7; TRBD2 matches at 8 bases. The CDR3 loop spans 13 amino acids. Germline trimming cut 1 base from V and 6 bases from J; bases unmatched to any gene: 2. Germline V gene lookup returns CDR1 LGHNA and CDR2 YNFKEQ. The DNA of the CDR3 is TGTGCCAGCAGCCAAGGCGGGGGGTTCGAGCAGTACTTC. It translates to CASSQGGGFEQYF.

The V gene is TRBV2, the J gene TRBJ2-1, with 12 nucleotides matching TRBD2. V lost 2 bases to trimming and J lost 10 bases; unmatched junction nucleotides: 18. The germline gives CDR1 SNHLY, CDR2 FYNNEI. The CDR3 covers 19 residues. Written as DNA, the CDR3 is TGTGCCAGCAGTGAACTCGGACTAGCGGGATCCCTCTTCCAGGAGGAGCAGTTCTTC. Translation: CASSELGLAGSLFQEEQFF.

This clone has a single count. This sequence joins TRBV28 and TRBJ1-5, with a possible D match to TRBD1 (5 bases). V was cut by 8 bases and J by 7 bases, with 12 bases left in between. Germline loops: CDR1 MDHEN, CDR2 SYDVKM. The CDR3 is made up of 12 amino acids. CDR3 in amino acids: CASWASGQPQHF. In nucleotides, the CDR3 is TGTGCCAGCTGGGCCTCAGGGCAGCCCCAGCATTTT.

The chain uses TRBV28 and TRBJ2-7, with TRBD1 matching over 10 bases. Trimming removed 6 bases from V and 7 bases from J; junction bases left unmatched: 9. The CDR3 contains 14 residues. Germline loops: CDR1 MDHEN, CDR2 SYDVKM. CDR3 in DNA: TGTGCCAGCAGACGACAGGGGGCATCGGGAGAGCAGTACTTC. This codes for CASRRQGASGEQYF.

The count of this clone is one. The rearrangement joins TRBV6-4 to TRBJ1-6, with no clear D. CDR3 size: 13 residues. The germline gives CDR1 MRHNA, CDR2 SNTAGT. The V gene lost 4 bases and the J gene lost 4 bases, with 5 bases spanning the gap. The CDR3 region has the DNA TGTGCCAGCAGTGCAGAATATAATTCACCCCTCCACTTT. This codes for CASSAEYNSPLHF.

This sequence joins TRBV5-4 and TRBJ2-1; TRBD2 matches 12 bases. The junction had 3 bases not matched to a gene; V was cut back by 0 bases and J by 8 bases. There are 15 residues in the CDR3. Germline values: CDR1 SGHNT, CDR2 YYREEE (reference sequence). The CDR3 DNA is TGTGCCAGCAGCTTGGGCCTAGCGGGAGGGGATGAGCAGTTCTTC. This translates into CASSLGLAGGDEQFF.

The chain combines TRBV30 with TRBJ1-5; D gene unclear. The CDR3 extends over 14 amino acids. Looked up from germline, CDR1 is GTSNPN and CDR2 is SVGIG (reference sequence). V lost 0 bases to trimming and J lost 3 bases, with 9 bases between them. The DNA for the CDR3 is TGTGCCTGGAGTGTACATGGGCCCAATCAGCCCCAGCATTTT. Its translation is CAWSVHGPNQPQHF.

The V gene is TRBV5-1, the J gene TRBJ1-6, with TRBD1 identical over 8 bases. The CDR3 length is 13 residues. Per the germline V gene, CDR1 is SGHRS and CDR2 is YFSETQ. Unmatched junction bases numbered 8, after V lost 8 bases and J lost 10 bases. The CDR3 DNA is TGCGCCAGTAAGACAGGGGAAGACTCACCCCTCCACTTT. Translating it yields CASKTGEDSPLHF. The full variable domain, with the rest looked up from reference TRBV5-1 and TRBJ1-6, is KAGVTQTPRYLIKTRGQQVTLSCSPISGHRSVSWYQQTPGQGLQFLFEYFSETQRNKGNFPGRFSGRQFSNSRSEMNVSTLELGDSALYLCASKTGEDSPLHFGNGTRLTVT.

The chain is built from TRBV6-5 and TRBJ2-7, with 9 bases that match TRBD2. Per germline, CDR1 MNHEY and CDR2 SVGAGI. The length of the CDR3 is 13 residues. V gave up 8 bases and J gave up 3 bases; unmatched junction bases: 5. The chain's CDR3 is CASQAGGFYEQYF. The CDR3 coding sequence is TGTGCCAGCCAGGCGGGAGGGTTCTACGAGCAGTACTTC.

J is TRBJ1-3 and V is TRBV7-2; a weak D match, TRBD1 (5 bases). Germline V gene lookup returns CDR1 SGHTA and CDR2 FQGNSA. Trimming shortened V by 4 bases and J by 0 bases, and 13 bases separated the two germline ends. This CDR3 is built from 16 residues. The CDR3, as DNA: TGTGCCAGCAGCTGGGGCATTTCCTACTCTGGAAACACCATATATTTT. Its protein product is CASSWGISYSGNTIYF.

For the CDR3, the DNA is TGTGCCAGCTCCGCGGGGAGGGGTTCGGGTCTTGAGCAGTTCTTC. As protein: CASSAGRGSGLEQFF. The chain carries TRBV9 and TRBJ2-1; TRBD2 matches at 7 bases. Trimming removed 7 bases from V and 9 bases from J; junction bases left unmatched: 16. CDR1 is SGDLS, CDR2 YYNGEE, per germline. This CDR3 has 15 residues.

The V call is TRBV27, the J call TRBJ2-7; the match to TRBD2 covers 11 bases. After removal of 2 bases from V and 7 bases from J, the junction contained 10 bases not matched to a gene. Germline V gene sequence: CDR1 MNHEY, CDR2 SMNVEV (reference sequence). The CDR3 extends over 16 amino acids. The CDR3 DNA reads as TGTGCCAGCAGTTTAGTCCCACTAGCGGGAGTCGGGGAGCAGTACTTC. Translated: CASSLVPLAGVGEQYF.

The chain is built from TRBV28 and TRBJ1-2; TRBD1 aligns across 8 bases. J lost 6 bases, V lost 6 bases, and 12 bases had no gene match. CDR3 length: 15 residues. The V gene's germline CDR1 is MDHEN and CDR2 SYDVKM. CDR3 DNA: TGTGCCAGCAGACCCGGGACAGGAGTTTTTAATGGCTACACCTTC. This gives the protein CASRPGTGVFNGYTF.

J is TRBJ2-2 and V is TRBV5-6; D might be TRBD1 (5 bases). The CDR3 totals 17 residues. The germline V and J ends were trimmed by 4 bases and 6 bases, with 22 bases remaining between them. Per the germline V gene, CDR1 is SGHDT and CDR2 is YYEEEE. The CDR3: CASSPFLAGSASGELFF. CDR3 DNA sequence: TGTGCCAGCAGCCCCTTCTTGGCAGGGTCTGCTTCCGGGGAGCTGTTTTTT.

A single count supports this clone. This chain joins TRBV28 and TRBJ1-5; TRBD1 is a possible D gene (6 bases). This CDR3 has 14 residues. Trimming pared 8 bases from V and 5 bases from J, leaving 16 bases between. From germline, CDR1 is MDHEN and CDR2 SYDVKM. The CDR3 DNA follows: TGTGCCAGCGAGGGAGAAGGGGGATATCAGCCCCAGCATTTT. As protein: CASEGEGGYQPQHF. Filled out from reference TRBV28 and TRBJ1-5, the complete variable domain reads DVKVTQSSRYLVKRTGEKVFLECVQDMDHENMFWYRQDPGLGLRLIYFSYDVKMKEKGDIPEGYSVSREKKERFSLILESASTNQTSMYLCASEGEGGYQPQHFGDGTRLSIL.